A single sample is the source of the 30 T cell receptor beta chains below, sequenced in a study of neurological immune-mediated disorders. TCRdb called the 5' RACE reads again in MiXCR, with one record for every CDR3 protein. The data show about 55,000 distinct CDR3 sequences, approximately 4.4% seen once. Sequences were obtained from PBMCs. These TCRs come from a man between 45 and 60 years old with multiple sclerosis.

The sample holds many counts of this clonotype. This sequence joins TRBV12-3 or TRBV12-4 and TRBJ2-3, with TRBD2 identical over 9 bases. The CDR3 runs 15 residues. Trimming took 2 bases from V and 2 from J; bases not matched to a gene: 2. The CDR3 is CASSLLAGITDTQYF. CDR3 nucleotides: TGTGCCAGCAGTTTACTAGCGGGGATCACAGATACGCAGTATTTT.

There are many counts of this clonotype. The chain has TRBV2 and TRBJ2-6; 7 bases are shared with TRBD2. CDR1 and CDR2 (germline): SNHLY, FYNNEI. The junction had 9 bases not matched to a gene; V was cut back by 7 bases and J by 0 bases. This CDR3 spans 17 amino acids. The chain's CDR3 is CASIDSGPYSGANVLTF. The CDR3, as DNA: TGTGCCAGCATTGATAGCGGGCCCTACTCTGGGGCCAACGTCCTGACTTTC.

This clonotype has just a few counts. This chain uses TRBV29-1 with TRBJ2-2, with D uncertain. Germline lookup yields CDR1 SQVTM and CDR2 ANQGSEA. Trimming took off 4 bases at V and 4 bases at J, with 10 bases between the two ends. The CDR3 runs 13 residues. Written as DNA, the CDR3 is TGCAGCGTTGGCGGCACCCTCACCGGGGAGCTGTTTTTT. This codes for CSVGGTLTGELFF.

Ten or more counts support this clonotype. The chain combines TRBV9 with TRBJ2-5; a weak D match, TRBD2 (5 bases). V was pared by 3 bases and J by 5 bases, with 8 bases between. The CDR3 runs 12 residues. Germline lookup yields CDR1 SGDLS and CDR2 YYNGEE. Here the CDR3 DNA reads TGTGCCAGCAGCGGGAGCGGTGAGACCCAGTACTTC. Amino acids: CASSGSGETQYF.

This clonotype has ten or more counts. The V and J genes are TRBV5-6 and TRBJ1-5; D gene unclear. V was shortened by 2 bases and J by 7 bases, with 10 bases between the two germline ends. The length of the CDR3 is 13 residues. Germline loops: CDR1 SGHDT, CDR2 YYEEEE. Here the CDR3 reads CASSFTGRQPQHF. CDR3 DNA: TGTGCCAGCAGCTTTACCGGGCGACAGCCCCAGCATTTT.

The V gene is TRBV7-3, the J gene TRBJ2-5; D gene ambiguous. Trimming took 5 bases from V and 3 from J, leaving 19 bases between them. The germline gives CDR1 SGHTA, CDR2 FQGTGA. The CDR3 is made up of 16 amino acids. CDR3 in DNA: TGTGCCAGCAGCCTTTATCCCAATCTCCGTGAAGAGACCCAGTACTTC. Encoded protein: CASSLYPNLREETQYF. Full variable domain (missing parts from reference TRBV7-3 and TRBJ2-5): GAGVSQTPSNKVTEKGKYVELRCDPISGHTALYWYRQSLGQGPEFLIYFQGTGAADDSGLPNDRFFAVRPEGSVSTLKIQRTERGDSAVYLCASSLYPNLREETQYFGPGTRLLVL.

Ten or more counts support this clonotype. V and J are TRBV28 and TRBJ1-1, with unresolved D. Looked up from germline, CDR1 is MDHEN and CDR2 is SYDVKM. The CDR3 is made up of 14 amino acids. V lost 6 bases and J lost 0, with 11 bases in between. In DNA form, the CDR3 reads TGTGCCAGCAGGACACTTGGGATGAACACTGAAGCTTTCTTT. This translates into CASRTLGMNTEAFF.

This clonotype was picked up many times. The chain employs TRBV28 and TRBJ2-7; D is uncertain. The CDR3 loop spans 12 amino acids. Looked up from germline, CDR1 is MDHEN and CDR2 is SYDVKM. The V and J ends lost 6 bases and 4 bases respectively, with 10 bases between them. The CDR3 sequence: CASRGNVYEQYF. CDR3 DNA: TGTGCCAGCAGGGGGAATGTGTACGAGCAGTACTTC.

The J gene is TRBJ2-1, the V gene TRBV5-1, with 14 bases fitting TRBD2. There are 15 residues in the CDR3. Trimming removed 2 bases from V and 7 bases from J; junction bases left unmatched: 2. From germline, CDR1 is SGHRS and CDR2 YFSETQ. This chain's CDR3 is CASSFGTSGSNEQFF. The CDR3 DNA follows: TGCGCCAGCAGCTTTGGGACTAGCGGGAGTAATGAGCAGTTCTTC.

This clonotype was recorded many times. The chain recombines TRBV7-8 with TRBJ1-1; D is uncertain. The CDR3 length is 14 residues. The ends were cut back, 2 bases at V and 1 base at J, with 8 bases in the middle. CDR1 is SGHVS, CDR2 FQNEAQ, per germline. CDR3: CASSLNKGNTEAFF. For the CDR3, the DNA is TGTGCCAGCAGCTTAAACAAGGGGAACACTGAAGCTTTCTTT.

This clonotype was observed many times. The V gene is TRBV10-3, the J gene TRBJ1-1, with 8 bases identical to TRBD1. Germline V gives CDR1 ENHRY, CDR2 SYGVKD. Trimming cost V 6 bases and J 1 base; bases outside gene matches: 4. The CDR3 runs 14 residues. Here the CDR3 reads CAISRTGRNTEAFF. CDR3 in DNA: TGTGCCATCAGCCGGACAGGGAGGAACACTGAAGCTTTCTTT.

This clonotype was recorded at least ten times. This chain's CDR3 is CASSLPLSYSTDTQYF. The DNA for the CDR3 is TGTGCCAGCAGCTTACCACTATCTTATAGCACAGATACGCAGTATTTT. The chain is built from TRBV7-9 and TRBJ2-3; unclear D gene. This CDR3 is built from 16 residues. The V and J ends lost 2 bases and 0 bases respectively, with 12 bases between them. The V gene's germline CDR1 is SEHNR and CDR2 FQNEAQ (reference sequence). Filled out from reference TRBV7-9 and TRBJ2-3, the complete variable domain reads DTGVSQNPRHKITKRGQNVTFRCDPISEHNRLYWYRQTLGQGPEFLTYFQNEAQLEKSRLLSDRFSAERPKGSFSTLEIQRTEQGDSAMYLCASSLPLSYSTDTQYFGPGTRLTVL.

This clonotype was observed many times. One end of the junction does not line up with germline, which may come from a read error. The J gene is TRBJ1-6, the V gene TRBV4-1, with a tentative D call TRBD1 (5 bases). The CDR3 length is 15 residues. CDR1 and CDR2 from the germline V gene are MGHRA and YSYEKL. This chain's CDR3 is CASSQSQAANSPLNF. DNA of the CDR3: TGCGCCAGCAGCCAATCACAGGCAGCAAATTCACCCCTCAACTTT.

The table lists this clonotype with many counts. The CDR3 DNA reads as TGTGCCAGCAGAATGAACACTGAAGCTTTCTTT. This sequence encodes CASRMNTEAFF. This sequence joins TRBV5-5 and TRBJ1-1; D gene unclear. From germline, CDR1 is SGHKS and CDR2 YYEKEE (reference sequence). V lost 5 bases to trimming and J lost 0 bases, with 2 bases between them. This CDR3 spans 11 amino acids.

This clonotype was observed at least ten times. The CDR3 nucleotides read TGTGCCAGCAGTTTAATTGCGGGAGGGCCAGACGAGCAGTACTTC. It is translated as CASSLIAGGPDEQYF. V usage is TRBV27 and J usage is TRBJ2-7; 9 bases agree with TRBD2. The CDR3 loop spans 15 amino acids. Trimming at V came to 2 bases and at J to 5 bases, leaving 7 bases not matched to a gene. Germline loops: CDR1 MNHEY, CDR2 SMNVEV (reference sequence).

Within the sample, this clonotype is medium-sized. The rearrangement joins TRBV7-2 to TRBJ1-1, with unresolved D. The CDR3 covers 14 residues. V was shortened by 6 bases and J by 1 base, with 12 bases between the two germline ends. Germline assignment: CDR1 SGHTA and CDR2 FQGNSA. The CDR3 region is CASRLAPGNTEAFF. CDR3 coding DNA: TGTGCCAGCAGACTAGCCCCCGGGAACACTGAAGCTTTCTTT.

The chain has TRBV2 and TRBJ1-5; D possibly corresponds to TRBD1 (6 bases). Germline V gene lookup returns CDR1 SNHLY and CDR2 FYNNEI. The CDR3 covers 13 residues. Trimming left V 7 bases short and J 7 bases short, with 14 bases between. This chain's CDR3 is CASKKQGGQPQHF. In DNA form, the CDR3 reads TGTGCCAGCAAGAAACAGGGTGGGCAGCCCCAGCATTTT.

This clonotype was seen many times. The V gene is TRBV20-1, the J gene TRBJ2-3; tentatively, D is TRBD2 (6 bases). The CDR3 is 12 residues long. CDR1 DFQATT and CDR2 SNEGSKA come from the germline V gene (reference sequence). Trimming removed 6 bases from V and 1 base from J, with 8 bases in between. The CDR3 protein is CSAPGGTDTQYF. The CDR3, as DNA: TGCAGTGCCCCGGGGGGCACAGATACGCAGTATTTT.

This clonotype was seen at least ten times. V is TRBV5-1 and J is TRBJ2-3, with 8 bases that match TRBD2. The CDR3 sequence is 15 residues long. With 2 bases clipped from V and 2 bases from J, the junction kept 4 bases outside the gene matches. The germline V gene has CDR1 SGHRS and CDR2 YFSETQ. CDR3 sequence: CASSFSGGVTDTQYF. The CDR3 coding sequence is TGCGCCAGCAGCTTCAGCGGGGGAGTCACAGATACGCAGTATTTT.

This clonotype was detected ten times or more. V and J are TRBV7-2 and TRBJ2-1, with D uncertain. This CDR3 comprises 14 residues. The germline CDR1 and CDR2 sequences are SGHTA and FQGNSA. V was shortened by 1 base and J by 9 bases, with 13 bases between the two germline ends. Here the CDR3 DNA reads TGTGCCAGCAGCTTAGGGGTCCAAGGCGGTGAGCAGTTCTTC. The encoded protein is CASSLGVQGGEQFF.

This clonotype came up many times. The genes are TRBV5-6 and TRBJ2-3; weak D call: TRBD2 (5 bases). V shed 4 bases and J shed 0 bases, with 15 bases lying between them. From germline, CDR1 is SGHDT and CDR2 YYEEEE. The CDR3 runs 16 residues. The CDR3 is CASSTSASTSTDTQYF. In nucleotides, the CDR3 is TGTGCCAGCAGCACTAGTGCTAGCACAAGCACAGATACGCAGTATTTT.

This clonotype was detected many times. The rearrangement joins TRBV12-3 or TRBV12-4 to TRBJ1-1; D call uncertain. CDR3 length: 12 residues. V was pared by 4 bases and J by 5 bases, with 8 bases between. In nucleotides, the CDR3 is TGTGCCAGCAGTTCCCTCGGTACTGAAGCTTTCTTT. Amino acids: CASSSLGTEAFF.

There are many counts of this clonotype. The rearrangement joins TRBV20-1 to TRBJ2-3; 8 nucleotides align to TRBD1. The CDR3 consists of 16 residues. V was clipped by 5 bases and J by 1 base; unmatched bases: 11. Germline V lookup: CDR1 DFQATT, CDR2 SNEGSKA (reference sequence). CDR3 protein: CSAPRPGQGGTDTQYF. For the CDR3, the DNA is TGCAGTGCTCCTCGGCCAGGACAGGGTGGCACAGATACGCAGTATTTT.

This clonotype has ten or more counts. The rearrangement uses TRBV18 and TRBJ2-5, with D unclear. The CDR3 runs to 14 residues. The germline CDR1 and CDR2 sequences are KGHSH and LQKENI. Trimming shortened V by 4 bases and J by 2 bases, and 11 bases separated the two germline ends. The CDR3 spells CASSRGSDQETQYF. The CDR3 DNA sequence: TGTGCCAGCTCACGCGGTTCGGATCAAGAGACCCAGTACTTC.

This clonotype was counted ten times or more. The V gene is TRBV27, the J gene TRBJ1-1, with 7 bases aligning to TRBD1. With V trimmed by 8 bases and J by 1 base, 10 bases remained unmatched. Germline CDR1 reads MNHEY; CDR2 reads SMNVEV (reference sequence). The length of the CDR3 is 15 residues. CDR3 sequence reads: CASLDPGQKNTEAFF. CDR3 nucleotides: TGTGCCAGCCTGGATCCGGGACAGAAGAACACTGAAGCTTTCTTT.

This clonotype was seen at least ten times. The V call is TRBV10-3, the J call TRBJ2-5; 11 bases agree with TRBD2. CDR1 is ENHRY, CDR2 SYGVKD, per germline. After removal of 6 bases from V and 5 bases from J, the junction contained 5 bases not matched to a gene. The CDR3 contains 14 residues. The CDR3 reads CAISTSGGLETQYF. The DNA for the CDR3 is TGTGCCATCAGCACTAGCGGGGGACTCGAGACCCAGTACTTC.

CDR3 coding DNA: TGCGCCAGTAGACTGGACAGCTCTGCGGGTGGCTACACCTTC. Translation: CASRLDSSAGGYTF. The chain has TRBV5-1 and TRBJ1-2; D may be TRBD1 (6 bases). Trimming removed 8 bases at V and 7 bases at J, with 21 bases between. CDR3 size: 14 residues. Germline V gene sequence: CDR1 SGHRS, CDR2 YFSETQ.

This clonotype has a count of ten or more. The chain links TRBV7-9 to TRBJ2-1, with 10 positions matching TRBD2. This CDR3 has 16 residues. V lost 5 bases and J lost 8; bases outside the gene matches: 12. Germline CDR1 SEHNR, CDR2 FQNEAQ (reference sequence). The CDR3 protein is CASSLTRASGSYEQFF. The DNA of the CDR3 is TGTGCCAGCAGCCTCACTAGGGCTAGCGGGAGTTATGAGCAGTTCTTC.

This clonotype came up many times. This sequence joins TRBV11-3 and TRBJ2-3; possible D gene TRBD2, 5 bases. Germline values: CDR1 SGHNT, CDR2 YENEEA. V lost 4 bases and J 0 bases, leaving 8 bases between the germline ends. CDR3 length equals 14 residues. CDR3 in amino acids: CASSSSGSTDTQYF. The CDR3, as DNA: TGTGCCAGCAGCTCCAGCGGAAGCACAGATACGCAGTATTTT.

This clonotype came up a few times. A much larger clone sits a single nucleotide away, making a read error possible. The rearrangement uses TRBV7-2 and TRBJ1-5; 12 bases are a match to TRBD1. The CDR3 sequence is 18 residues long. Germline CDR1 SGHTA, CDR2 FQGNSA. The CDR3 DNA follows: TGTGCCAGCAGCTTAGTTGCGGGACAGGGGGCTAGCAATCAGCCCCAGAATTTT. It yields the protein CASSLVAGQGASNQPQNF.